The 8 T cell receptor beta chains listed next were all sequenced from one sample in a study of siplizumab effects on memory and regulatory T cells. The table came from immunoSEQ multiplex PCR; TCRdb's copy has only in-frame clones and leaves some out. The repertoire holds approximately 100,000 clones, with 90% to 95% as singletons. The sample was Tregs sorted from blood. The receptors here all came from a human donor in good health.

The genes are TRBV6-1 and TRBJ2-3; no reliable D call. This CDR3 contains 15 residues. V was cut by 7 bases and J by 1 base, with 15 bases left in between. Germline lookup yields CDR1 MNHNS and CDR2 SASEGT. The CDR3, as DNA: TGTGCCAGCAAAGCAGCGCTATGGGGCACAGATACGCAGTATTTT. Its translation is CASKAALWGTDTQYF.

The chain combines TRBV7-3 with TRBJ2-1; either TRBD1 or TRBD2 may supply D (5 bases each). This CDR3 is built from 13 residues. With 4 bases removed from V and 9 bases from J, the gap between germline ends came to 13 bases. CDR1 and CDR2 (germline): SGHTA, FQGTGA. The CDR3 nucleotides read TGTGCCAGCAGCTCCCGGGGCGGTGGTGAGCAGTTCTTC. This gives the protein CASSSRGGGEQFF.

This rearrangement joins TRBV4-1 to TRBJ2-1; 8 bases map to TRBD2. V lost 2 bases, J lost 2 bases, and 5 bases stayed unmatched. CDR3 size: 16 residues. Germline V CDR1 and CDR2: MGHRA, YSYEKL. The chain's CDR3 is CASSQPTSETYNEQFF. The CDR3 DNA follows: TGCGCCAGCAGCCAACCGACTAGCGAGACCTACAATGAGCAGTTCTTC.

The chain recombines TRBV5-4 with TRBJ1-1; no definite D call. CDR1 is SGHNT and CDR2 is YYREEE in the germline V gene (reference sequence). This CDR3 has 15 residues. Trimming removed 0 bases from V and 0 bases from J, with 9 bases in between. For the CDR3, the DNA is TGTGCCAGCAGCTTGGCGGCCAGCGTGAACACTGAAGCTTTCTTT. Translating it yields CASSLAASVNTEAFF. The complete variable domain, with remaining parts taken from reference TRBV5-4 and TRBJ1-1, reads ETGVTQSPTHLIKTRGQQVTLRCSSQSGHNTVSWYQQALGQGPQFIFQYYREEENGRGNFPPRFSGLQFPNYSSELNVNALELDDSALYLCASSLAASVNTEAFFGQGTRLTVV.

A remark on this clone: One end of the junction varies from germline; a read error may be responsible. In nucleotides, the CDR3 is TGTGCCAGCGATCTCTCTCCCTTTTTC. The encoded protein is CASDLSPFF. The V and J genes are TRBV6-5 and TRBJ2-7, with D unclear. Per the germline V gene, CDR1 is MNHEY and CDR2 is SVGAGI. This CDR3 is 9 amino acids long.

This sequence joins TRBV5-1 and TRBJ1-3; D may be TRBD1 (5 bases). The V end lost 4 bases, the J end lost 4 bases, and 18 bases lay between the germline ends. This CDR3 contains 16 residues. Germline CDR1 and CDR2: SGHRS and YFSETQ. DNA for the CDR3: TGCGCCAGCAGCCCAAACGTAGGGGTGGAAGGAAACACCATATATTTT. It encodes CASSPNVGVEGNTIYF.

CDR3 protein: CASSFSLGAFGGYTF. The CDR3 region has the DNA TGTGCCAGCAGCTTCAGTCTCGGGGCTTTTGGAGGCTACACCTTC. The chain employs TRBV5-6 and TRBJ1-2, with a tentative D call TRBD1 (5 bases). Between the trimmed V and J ends, which lost 2 bases and 8 bases, there was a span of 19 bases. This CDR3 contains 15 residues. Germline CDR1 is SGHDT and CDR2 is YYEEEE.

The CDR3 bases are TGTGCCTGGCGGGGTTTGACTACGGTCCAAGAGACCCAGTACTTC. Its translation is CAWRGLTTVQETQYF. The V call is TRBV30, the J call TRBJ2-5; possible D gene TRBD2, 5 bases. V lost 5 bases to trimming and J lost 1 base, with 17 bases between them. Germline V CDR1 and CDR2: GTSNPN, SVGIG (reference sequence). The CDR3 totals 15 residues.